This T cell receptor (beta chain) was recorded in a study of shared clonotypes between healthy human individuals. Sequenced by immunoSEQ multiplex PCR; TCRdb stores in-frame clones only, minus some. This repertoire shows 650,000 to 750,000 clones, 55% to 75% found once; its top ten account for around 2%. Looked up from germline, CDR1 is MNHEY and CDR2 is SMNVEV (reference sequence). The CDR3 is made up of 15 amino acids. The junction had 2 bases not matched to a gene; V was cut back by 3 bases and J by 0 bases. The receptor was derived from a woman in her twenties or thirties in good health. The chain recombines TRBV27 with TRBJ2-7; 10 bases match TRBD2. Material: memory CD4+ T cells sorted from blood. Subset meaning: CD45RA-negative fraction. The CDR3 DNA reads as TGTGCCAGCAGTTTTGCTAGCGGGAGCTCCTACGAGCAGTACTTC. It yields the protein CASSFASGSSYEQYF.